Listed below are T cell receptor beta chains from one sample, sequenced in a study of T cell responses to AZD1222 COVID-19 vaccine. TCRdb's copy holds only in-frame clones and misses some; the assay was immunoSEQ multiplex PCR. The table records around 77,000 clones, around 86% of them present only once. This sample comprised peripheral blood, obtained on day 0 of AZD1222 vaccination. These receptors were collected from an adult in good health. Each CDR3 is given with its conserved first and last residue. D genes are given only for firm matches. Some rows have no size entry. The others give once, few or many, or a class for an expanded clone.

v_call	j_call	d_call	clone_size	cdr3_nt	cdr3_aa
TRBV2	TRBJ2-2	.	once	TGTGCCACGAAGAAGGACGGCTCGAACACCGGGGAGCTGTTTTTT	CATKKDGSNTGELFF
TRBV7-7	TRBJ2-5	.	once	TGTGCCAGCAGCTTTGGAGGGGCAGGGGGCCAAGAGACCCAGTACTTC	CASSFGGAGGQETQYF
TRBV27	TRBJ1-2	TRBD1	.	TGTGCCAGTACCCTGACAGGGAGTAATAACTATGGCTACACCTTC	CASTLTGSNNYGYTF
TRBV6-5	TRBJ2-5	TRBD2	.	TGTGCCAGCAGTCCTGGGGGGGGCCAAGAGACCCAGTACTTC	CASSPGGGQETQYF
TRBV6-5	TRBJ2-7	.	.	TGTGCCAGCAGCGACATGAGTTCCTACGAGCAGTACTTC	CASSDMSSYEQYF
TRBV10-3	TRBJ2-7	TRBD1	.	TGTGCCACCAGGGGGACCTACGAGCAGTACTTC	CATRGTYEQYF
TRBV30	TRBJ2-2	.	few	TGTGCCTGGAGTAGGCTCCAGAACACCGGGGAGCTGTTTTTT	CAWSRLQNTGELFF
TRBV28	TRBJ1-5	.	.	TGTGCCAGCAGTTTAGAGGGCAGCAATCAGCCCCAGCATTTT	CASSLEGSNQPQHF
TRBV5-4	TRBJ1-1	.	.	TGTGCCAGCAGCCCAGAGAGGACGGGGGCTTTCTTT	CASSPERTGAFF
TRBV7-9	TRBJ1-1	.	.	TGTGCCAGCAGCCCCGGACGGCTGAACACTGAAGCTTTCTTT	CASSPGRLNTEAFF
TRBV7-2	TRBJ2-7	TRBD1	.	TGTGCCAGCAGCGTGTTACAGGGGAACGAGCAGTACTTC	CASSVLQGNEQYF
TRBV19	TRBJ2-7	.	.	TGTGCCAGTAAGGTGGCACCGGAGGCCTACGAGCAGTACTTC	CASKVAPEAYEQYF
TRBV12-3/TRBV12-4	TRBJ1-1	.	.	TGTGCCAGCAGTTTAACCGGGTTTGAAGCTTTCTTT	CASSLTGFEAFF
TRBV7-3	TRBJ2-6	.	.	TGTGCCAGCAGCTGGAGCTCTGGGGCCAACGTCCTGACTTTC	CASSWSSGANVLTF
TRBV20-1	TRBJ2-5	.	.	TGCAGTGGGCCCGACACGGAGACCCAGTACTTC	CSGPDTETQYF
TRBV7-3	TRBJ2-1	.	.	TGTGCCAGCAGCCTTAACCTAGGGGAGCAGTTCTTC	CASSLNLGEQFF
TRBV7-9	TRBJ1-2	.	.	TGTGCCAGCAGCTTAGGGTCAGGCAGATCTCACTATGGCTACACCTTC	CASSLGSGRSHYGYTF
TRBV27	TRBJ1-1	.	once	TGTGCCAGCAGTCTTCTAAGCTCGATCCCGAACACTGAAGCTTTCTTT	CASSLLSSIPNTEAFF
TRBV5-1	TRBJ2-3	TRBD2	.	TGCGCCAGCAGCCCGGCCGTAGCGGGGCACACAGATACGCAGTATTTT	CASSPAVAGHTDTQYF
TRBV12-3/TRBV12-4	TRBJ1-1	.	once	TGTGCCAGCAGAGCTACAGGGTGGGGTGAAGCTTTCTTT	CASRATGWGEAFF
TRBV7-9	TRBJ2-7	.	few	TGTGCCAGCAGCCCCGCTGGGACTCCAAGACCCTACGAGCAGTACTTC	CASSPAGTPRPYEQYF
TRBV19	TRBJ1-2	.	.	TGTGCCAGTAGTTTCCAGGGTAATGGCTACACCTTC	CASSFQGNGYTF
TRBV28	TRBJ2-4	.	.	TGTGCCAGCAGTTCCCCCACCGTAGGCAAAAACATTCAGTACTTC	CASSSPTVGKNIQYF
TRBV4-1	TRBJ1-3	.	.	TGCGCCAGCAGCCAATCGACTTCTAGTGGAAACACCATATATTTT	CASSQSTSSGNTIYF
TRBV7-3	TRBJ1-1	.	.	TGTGCCAGCAGCCGCATCCGGGCAGGGGTGGGGAGCAACACTGAAGCTTTCTTT	CASSRIRAGVGSNTEAFF
TRBV30	TRBJ1-1	TRBD1	.	TGTGCCTGGAGTAAAGCCAGGGGGGGTGAAGCTTTCTTT	CAWSKARGGEAFF
TRBV7-9	TRBJ2-7	TRBD2	few	TGTGCCAGCAGCTCGGCTAGCGGCTCTTACGAGCAGTACTTC	CASSSASGSYEQYF
TRBV15	TRBJ1-2	.	once	TGTGCCACCAGCACCGACAGCCTATATGGCTACACCTTC	CATSTDSLYGYTF
TRBV14	TRBJ2-7	TRBD1	.	TGTGCCAGCAGCCAAGGTCTCGTGGTCCGGGACAGTGTTATGTCCTACGAGCAGTACTTC	CASSQGLVVRDSVMSYEQYF
TRBV5-1	TRBJ1-2	.	.	TGCGCCAGCAGCCCAAGGCAGGGCCCCTACTATGGCTACACCTTC	CASSPRQGPYYGYTF